This T cell receptor (beta chain) was documented in a study of blood T cell repertoires in COVID-19. The CDR3 covers 16 residues. V gave up 0 bases and J gave up 3 bases; unmatched junction bases: 8. CDR1 and CDR2 from the germline V gene are LGHNT and FRNRAP. Clones were sequenced by immunoSEQ multiplex PCR, and TCRdb holds only the in-frame ones, with some missing. The table shows 100,000 to 150,000 clones, with more than 70% occurring only once. What was sequenced was peripheral blood. This sequence joins TRBV12-5 and TRBJ2-7, with 7 bases matching TRBD2. This TCR was sampled from a woman older than 75 with acute or convalescent COVID-19. This CDR3 is CASGLVYTSEGYEQYF. DNA of the CDR3: TGTGCTAGTGGTTTGGTATATACTAGCGAGGGCTACGAGCAGTACTTC.